This entry lists 25 T cell receptor beta chains sequenced from one sample in a study of brain T cells in children with intractable seizures. Here immunoSEQ multiplex PCR was the method, and the copy in TCRdb shows in-frame clones only, minus some. This table holds about 320,000 clones, approximately 93% found once. Stated time point: blood from clinic visit 5 months post-surgery; TSC patient then seizure free. This sample comprised peripheral blood, obtained 4 to 6 months after surgery. These receptors were taken from a boy younger than two with tuberous sclerosis and intractable seizures.

J is TRBJ1-2 and V is TRBV5-6; TRBD1 might be the D (5 bases). Germline-derived CDR1 and CDR2 are SGHDT and YYEEEE. With 4 bases removed from V and 4 bases from J, the gap between germline ends came to 17 bases. This CDR3 is built from 15 residues. In nucleotides, the CDR3 is TGTGCCAGCAGCCCCGTCGAACGGGGGATCTATGGCTACACCTTC. Protein: CASSPVERGIYGYTF.

V gene TRBV27 combines with J gene TRBJ2-7; TRBD1 agrees at 7 bases. Germline-derived CDR1 and CDR2 are MNHEY and SMNVEV (reference sequence). After removal of 2 bases from V and 3 bases from J, the junction contained 4 bases not matched to a gene. This CDR3 is 14 amino acids long. The CDR3, as DNA: TGTGCCAGCAGTTTAACAGGGGTTGGCTACGAGCAGTACTTC. Protein product: CASSLTGVGYEQYF.

The chain links TRBV5-6 to TRBJ2-7, with D maybe TRBD1 (6 bases). The CDR3 contains 14 residues. V lost 1 base and J lost 0, with 8 bases in between. CDR1 and CDR2 (germline): SGHDT, YYEEEE. CDR3 coding DNA: TGTGCCAGCAGCTTGACAGGGCTCTCCTACGAGCAGTACTTC. Translation gives CASSLTGLSYEQYF.

The gene calls are TRBV20-1 and TRBJ2-7, with 8 bases fitting TRBD1. J gave up 3 bases and V 3 bases, and 10 bases lay outside the gene matches. This CDR3 comprises 15 residues. Germline CDR1 is DFQATT and CDR2 is SNEGSKA (reference sequence). CDR3 residues: CSASGMKTGDYEQYF. The CDR3 DNA is TGCAGTGCTAGTGGTATGAAGACAGGGGACTACGAGCAGTACTTC.

The V gene is TRBV6-2 or TRBV6-3, the J gene TRBJ1-1; tentatively, D is TRBD1 (6 bases). The CDR3 has 15 amino acids. CDR1 is MNHEY and CDR2 is SVGEGT in the germline V gene. Trimming left V 6 bases short and J 11 bases short, with 25 bases between. The CDR3 is CASSHQTPQGLMAFF. In DNA, the CDR3 is TGTGCCAGCAGCCACCAAACGCCACAGGGCTTGATGGCTTTCTTT.

The chain recombines TRBV7-6 with TRBJ2-2, with D possibly TRBD1 on 5 matching bases. Germline CDR1 is SGHVS and CDR2 is FNYEAQ. V dropped 5 bases and J dropped 4 bases, with 14 bases sitting between them. The CDR3 loop spans 15 amino acids. CDR3 protein: CASSLQVGRTGELFF. The CDR3 coding sequence is TGTGCCAGCAGCCTACAGGTCGGACGCACCGGGGAGCTGTTTTTT.

This chain uses TRBV7-2 with TRBJ2-1; tentative D call: TRBD1 (6 bases). This CDR3 is 15 amino acids long. CDR1 is SGHTA and CDR2 is FQGNSA in the germline V gene. The ends were cut back, 5 bases at V and 0 bases at J, with 11 bases in the middle. CDR3 in DNA: TGTGCCAGCAGCGGATTCAGGGGCTCCTACAATGAGCAGTTCTTC. Encoded protein: CASSGFRGSYNEQFF.

This clone was counted once. The chain is built from TRBV4-2 and TRBJ1-2; D ambiguous. The CDR3 totals 15 residues. Trimming cost V 0 bases and J 4 bases, with 12 bases left between them. The germline gives CDR1 LGHNA, CDR2 YNFKEQ. The CDR3 nucleotides are TGTGCCAGCAGCCAAGAGGTGGGCAGACTCTATGGCTACACCTTC. Encoded protein: CASSQEVGRLYGYTF.

The chain combines TRBV9 with TRBJ1-6; perhaps TRBD1 as D (5 bases). Trimming pared 4 bases from V and 5 bases from J, leaving 13 bases between. Germline V gene lookup returns CDR1 SGDLS and CDR2 YYNGEE. The CDR3 is made up of 15 amino acids. CDR3 nucleotide sequence: TGTGCCAGCAGCACGGCCGGGACGGATAATTCACCCCTCCACTTT. It yields the protein CASSTAGTDNSPLHF.

The J gene is TRBJ2-7, the V gene TRBV6-2 or TRBV6-3, with 8 bases matching TRBD1. Unmatched junction bases numbered 2, after V lost 2 bases and J lost 2 bases. This CDR3 comprises 14 residues. Germline values: CDR1 MNHEY, CDR2 SVGEGT. CDR3 in DNA: TGTGCCAGCAGTTACCCGACAGGGGCCTACGAGCAGTACTTC. This encodes CASSYPTGAYEQYF.

The genes are TRBV6-5 and TRBJ2-3; D is unclear. Trimming pared 6 bases from V and 6 bases from J, leaving 19 bases between. Per the germline V gene, CDR1 is MNHEY and CDR2 is SVGAGI. This CDR3 contains 15 residues. The CDR3 DNA is TGTGCCAGCAGCCCGACCTACGCGTTGTCGGATACGCAGTATTTT. It codes for CASSPTYALSDTQYF.

This clone has just one count. The chain carries TRBV2 and TRBJ1-1; possibly TRBD1 for D (6 bases). Trimming stripped 8 bases from V and 2 bases from J, with 21 bases between. This CDR3 has 16 residues. CDR1 and CDR2 (germline): SNHLY, FYNNEI. CDR3 in DNA: TGTGCCAGCTCTACAGGGACCGGGGGGTCAAACACTGAAGCTTTCTTT. Amino acids: CASSTGTGGSNTEAFF.

The genes are TRBV29-1 and TRBJ1-5; D gene ambiguous. Germline CDR1 SQVTM, CDR2 ANQGSEA. The CDR3 spans 11 residues. The germline V and J ends were trimmed by 4 bases and 10 bases, with 11 bases remaining between them. CDR3 region: CSVVDYGPQHF. The CDR3 DNA is TGCAGCGTTGTTGATTACGGTCCCCAGCATTTT.

This chain links TRBV11-2 with TRBJ1-6; D may be TRBD1 (6 bases). Germline CDR1 SGHAT, CDR2 FQNNGV. V lost 5 bases, J lost 0 bases, and 11 bases lay in between. This CDR3 is built from 16 residues. The DNA of the CDR3 is TGTGCCAGCAGCCCTGACAGGAGCTCCTATAATTCACCCCTCCACTTT. Translated: CASSPDRSSYNSPLHF.

V is TRBV27 and J is TRBJ2-2, with TRBD2 matching over 9 bases. The CDR3 has 16 residues. Germline lookup yields CDR1 MNHEY and CDR2 SMNVEV (reference sequence). The V segment lost 5 bases and the J segment 5 bases; nucleotides outside the gene matches: 9. CDR3 sequence reads: CASSLPAGGGTGELFF. The CDR3 DNA reads TGTGCCAGCAGTCTACCAGCGGGAGGCGGGACCGGGGAGCTGTTTTTT.

This clone was recorded only once. The rearrangement joins TRBV19 to TRBJ1-6; 8 nucleotides match TRBD1. Losses at the gene ends were 4 bases for V and 4 bases for J; bases not matched to a gene: 6. This CDR3 is built from 16 residues. The germline CDR1 and CDR2 sequences are LNHDA and SQIVND (reference sequence). The CDR3 spells CASSTGTGVYNSPLHF. CDR3 bases: TGTGCCAGTAGTACGGGGACAGGCGTTTATAATTCACCCCTCCACTTT.

This rearrangement joins TRBV7-9 to TRBJ1-1, with 9 positions matching TRBD1. The CDR3 is 15 residues long. V shed 3 bases and J 1 base; nucleotides not matched to a gene: 3. Germline CDR1 and CDR2: SEHNR and FQNEAQ (reference sequence). The CDR3 loop reads CASSFQGQGNTEAFF. In nucleotides, the CDR3 is TGTGCCAGCAGCTTTCAGGGACAGGGGAACACTGAAGCTTTCTTT.

V and J are TRBV10-3 and TRBJ1-1, with TRBD1 as a possible D gene (5 bases). The germline CDR1 and CDR2 sequences are ENHRY and SYGVKD. Trimming shortened V by 9 bases and J by 1 base, and 18 bases separated the two germline ends. The CDR3 runs to 15 residues. CDR3 in DNA: TGTGCCATTAGATTGAGACAGAACCAGAACACTGAAGCTTTCTTT. Protein: CAIRLRQNQNTEAFF.

The chain couples TRBV5-1 to TRBJ2-3; D is unclear. CDR1 SGHRS and CDR2 YFSETQ come from the germline V gene. This CDR3 contains 15 residues. Trimming removed 0 bases at V and 0 bases at J, with 8 bases between. The CDR3 protein is CASSLATGSTDTQYF. In nucleotides, the CDR3 is TGCGCCAGCAGCTTGGCGACTGGTAGCACAGATACGCAGTATTTT.

The chain has TRBV6-2 or TRBV6-3 and TRBJ2-3, with 9 bases that match TRBD2. Germline V gene lookup returns CDR1 MNHEY and CDR2 SVGEGT. V was clipped by 4 bases and J by 0 bases; unmatched bases: 5. The CDR3 runs to 16 residues. The CDR3 DNA follows: TGTGCCAGCAGTTCTAGACTAGCGGTTAGCACAGATACGCAGTATTTT. It is translated as CASSSRLAVSTDTQYF.

Only one count was recorded for this clone. CDR3 sequence (DNA): TGTGCCAGTAGCCCGACAGGGATCCGTTACGAGCAGTACTTC. This encodes CASSPTGIRYEQYF. The chain combines TRBV19 with TRBJ2-7; 7 bases match TRBD1. Germline loops: CDR1 LNHDA, CDR2 SQIVND (reference sequence). V lost 6 bases and J lost 4; bases outside the gene matches: 9. The CDR3 spans 14 residues.

The V call is TRBV5-1, the J call TRBJ2-1, with 8 positions matching TRBD2. Germline V gene lookup returns CDR1 SGHRS and CDR2 YFSETQ. The J segment lost 6 bases and the V segment lost 4 bases, leaving 3 bases of the junction unmatched. The CDR3 is made up of 13 amino acids. CDR3 amino acids: CASSRGGSNEQFF. DNA for the CDR3: TGCGCCAGCAGCCGCGGGGGGAGCAATGAGCAGTTCTTC.

The chain couples TRBV5-1 to TRBJ2-1, with D tentatively TRBD2 (6 bases). This CDR3 is 15 amino acids long. The V end was cut by 4 bases, the J end by 3 bases, with 14 bases between. Germline V gives CDR1 SGHRS, CDR2 YFSETQ. CDR3 region: CASSTGGESYNEQFF. The CDR3 DNA follows: TGCGCCAGCAGCACCGGCGGGGAGAGCTACAATGAGCAGTTCTTC.

V gene TRBV30 combines with J gene TRBJ1-2; D gene ambiguous. V dropped 0 bases and J dropped 0 bases, with 11 bases sitting between them. This CDR3 region has 15 residues. Germline V gene sequence: CDR1 GTSNPN, CDR2 SVGIG (reference sequence). CDR3 sequence reads: CAWSVGFRTNYGYTF. The DNA for the CDR3 is TGTGCCTGGAGTGTAGGATTCCGCACTAACTATGGCTACACCTTC.

The chain is built from TRBV28 and TRBJ2-7, with D perhaps TRBD1 (6 bases). The CDR3 has 14 amino acids. Germline V CDR1 and CDR2: MDHEN, SYDVKM. V was trimmed by 5 bases and J by 4 bases, leaving 15 bases between them. CDR3 coding DNA: TGTGCCAGCAGTCCCAACAGGGATCCGTACGAGCAGTACTTC. Translating it yields CASSPNRDPYEQYF.